The T cell receptor beta chain described here comes from a study of shared clonotypes between healthy human individuals. Study-level results: Shared clonotypes: approximately 5% naive CD4, around 4% naive CD8, about 2.5% memory CD4, over 0.3% memory CD8.

Measured with immunoSEQ multiplex PCR; TCRdb has only the in-frame clones, and not every one. Of 700,000 or so clones in the sample, roughly 70% were seen once. As concerns this clone: Antigen: not known. The identical CDR3 is also encoded by other nucleotide sequences in the sample.

V dropped 5 bases and J dropped 4; count of bases not matched to a gene: 5. Looked up from germline, CDR1 is SEHNR and CDR2 is FQNEAQ (reference sequence). This CDR3 contains 14 residues. The receptor comes from a woman under 40 in good health. What was sequenced was memory CD4+ T cells sorted from blood. Subset here: CD45RA-negative fraction. The genes are TRBV7-9 and TRBJ2-7; 10 bases agree with TRBD2. The CDR3 coding sequence is TGTGCCAGCAGCCCGGGACTAGCGCTGTACGAGCAGTACTTC. Its translation: CASSPGLALYEQYF.